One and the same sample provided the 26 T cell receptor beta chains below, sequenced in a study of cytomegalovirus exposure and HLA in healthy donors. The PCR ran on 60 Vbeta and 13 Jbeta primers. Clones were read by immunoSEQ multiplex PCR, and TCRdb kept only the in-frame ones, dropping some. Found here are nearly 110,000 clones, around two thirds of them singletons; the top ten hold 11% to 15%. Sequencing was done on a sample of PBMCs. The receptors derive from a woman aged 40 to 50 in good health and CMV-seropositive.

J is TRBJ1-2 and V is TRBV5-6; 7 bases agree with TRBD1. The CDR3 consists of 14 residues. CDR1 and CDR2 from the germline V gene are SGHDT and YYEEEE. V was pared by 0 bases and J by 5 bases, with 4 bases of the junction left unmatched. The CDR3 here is CASSLGQGPYGYTF. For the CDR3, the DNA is TGTGCCAGCAGCTTGGGACAGGGTCCTTATGGCTACACCTTC.

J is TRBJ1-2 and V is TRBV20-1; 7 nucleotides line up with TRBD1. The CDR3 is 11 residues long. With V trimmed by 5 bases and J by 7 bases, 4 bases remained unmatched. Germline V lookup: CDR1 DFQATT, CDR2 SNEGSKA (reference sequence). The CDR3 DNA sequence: TGCAGTGCTCCGACAGGGATTGGCTACACCTTC. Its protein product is CSAPTGIGYTF.

CDR3 protein: CSAYFQEATNEKLFF. In nucleotides, the CDR3 is TGCAGCGCGTATTTTCAAGAGGCAACTAATGAAAAACTGTTTTTT. This chain links TRBV29-1 with TRBJ1-4; D is unclear. The CDR3 totals 15 residues. In germline, CDR1 is SQVTM, CDR2 ANQGSEA. V was clipped by 7 bases and J by 0 bases, with 15 bases between them.

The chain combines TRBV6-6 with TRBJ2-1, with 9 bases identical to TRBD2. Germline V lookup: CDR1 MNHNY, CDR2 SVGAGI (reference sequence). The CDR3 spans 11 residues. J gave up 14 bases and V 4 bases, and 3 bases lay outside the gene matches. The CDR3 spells CASSLAGVEFF. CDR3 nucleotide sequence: TGTGCCAGCAGTTTAGCGGGGGTGGAGTTCTTC.

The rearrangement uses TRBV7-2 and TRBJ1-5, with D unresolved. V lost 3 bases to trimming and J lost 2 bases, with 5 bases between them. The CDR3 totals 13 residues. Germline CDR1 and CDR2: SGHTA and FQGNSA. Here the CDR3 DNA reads TGTGCCAGCAGCTTCGGAGGCAATCAGCCCCAGCATTTT. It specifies CASSFGGNQPQHF.

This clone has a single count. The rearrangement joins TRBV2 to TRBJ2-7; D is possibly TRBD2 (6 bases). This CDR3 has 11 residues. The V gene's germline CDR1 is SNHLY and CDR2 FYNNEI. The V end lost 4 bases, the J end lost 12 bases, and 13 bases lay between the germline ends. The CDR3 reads CASSALAGRYF. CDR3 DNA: TGTGCCAGCAGTGCGTTGGCGGGGCGGTACTTC. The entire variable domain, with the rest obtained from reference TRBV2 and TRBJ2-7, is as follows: EPEVTQTPSHQVTQMGQEVILRCVPISNHLYFYWYRQILGQKVEFLVSFYNNEISEKSEIFDDQFSVERPDGSNFTLKIRSTKLEDSAMYFCASSALAGRYFGPGTRLTVT.

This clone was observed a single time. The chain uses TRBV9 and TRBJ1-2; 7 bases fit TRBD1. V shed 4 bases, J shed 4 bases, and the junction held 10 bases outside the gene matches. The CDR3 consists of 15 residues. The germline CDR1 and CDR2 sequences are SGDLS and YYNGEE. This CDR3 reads CASSPRTGGIYGYTF. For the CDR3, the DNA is TGTGCCAGCAGCCCGCGGACAGGCGGGATCTATGGCTACACCTTC.

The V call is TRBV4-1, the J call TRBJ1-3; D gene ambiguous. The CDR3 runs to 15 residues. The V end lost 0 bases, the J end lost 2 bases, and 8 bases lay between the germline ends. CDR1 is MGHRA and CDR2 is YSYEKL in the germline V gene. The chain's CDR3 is CASSQDRGTGNTIYF. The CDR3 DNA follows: TGCGCCAGCAGCCAAGATCGGGGAACTGGAAACACCATATATTTT.

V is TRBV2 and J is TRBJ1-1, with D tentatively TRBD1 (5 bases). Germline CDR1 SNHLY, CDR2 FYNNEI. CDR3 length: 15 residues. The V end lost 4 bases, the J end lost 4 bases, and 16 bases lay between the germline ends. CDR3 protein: CASSVEGAAGTEAFF. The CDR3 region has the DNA TGTGCCAGCAGTGTCGAAGGGGCTGCAGGCACTGAAGCTTTCTTT.

The CDR3 region has the DNA TGTGCCACCCGAGAAATATTACAGGGGAGCACTGAAGCTTTCTTT. Translation: CATREILQGSTEAFF. J is TRBJ1-1 and V is TRBV19; 7 nucleotides agree with TRBD1. Germline-derived CDR1 and CDR2 are LNHDA and SQIVND (reference sequence). The CDR3 has 15 residues. The trim removed 10 bases at V and 4 bases at J, leaving 15 bases unmatched.

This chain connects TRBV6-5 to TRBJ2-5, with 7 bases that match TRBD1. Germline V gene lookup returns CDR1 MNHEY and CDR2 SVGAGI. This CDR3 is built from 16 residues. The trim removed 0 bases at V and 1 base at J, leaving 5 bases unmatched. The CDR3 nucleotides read TGTGCCAGCAGTTACTCACGGACAGGAGTCCAAGAGACCCAGTACTTC. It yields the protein CASSYSRTGVQETQYF.

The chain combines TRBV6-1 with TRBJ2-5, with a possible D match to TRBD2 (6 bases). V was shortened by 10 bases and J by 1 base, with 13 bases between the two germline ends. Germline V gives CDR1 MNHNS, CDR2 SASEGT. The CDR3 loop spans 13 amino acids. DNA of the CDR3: TGTGCCACAGAAGTGCGGGGCCAAGAGACCCAGTACTTC. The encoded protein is CATEVRGQETQYF.

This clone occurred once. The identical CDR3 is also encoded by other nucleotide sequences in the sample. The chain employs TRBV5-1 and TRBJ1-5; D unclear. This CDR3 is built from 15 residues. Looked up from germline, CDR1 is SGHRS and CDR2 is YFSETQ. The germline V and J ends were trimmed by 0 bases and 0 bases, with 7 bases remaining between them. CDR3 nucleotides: TGCGCCAGCAGCTTGGTGGGAGATAGCAATCAGCCCCAGCATTTT. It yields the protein CASSLVGDSNQPQHF.

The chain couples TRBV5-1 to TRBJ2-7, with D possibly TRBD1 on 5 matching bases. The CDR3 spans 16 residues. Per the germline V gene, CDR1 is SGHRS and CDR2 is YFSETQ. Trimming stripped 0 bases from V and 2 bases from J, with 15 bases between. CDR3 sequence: CASSLAQGPPPYEQYF. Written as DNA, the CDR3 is TGCGCCAGCAGCTTGGCCCAGGGTCCTCCTCCCTACGAGCAGTACTTC.

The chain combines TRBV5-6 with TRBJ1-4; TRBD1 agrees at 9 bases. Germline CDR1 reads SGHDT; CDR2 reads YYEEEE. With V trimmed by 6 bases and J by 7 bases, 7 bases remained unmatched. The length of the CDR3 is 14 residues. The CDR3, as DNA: TGTGCCAGCAACAAAGGACAGGGGTTTGAAAAACTGTTTTTT. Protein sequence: CASNKGQGFEKLFF.

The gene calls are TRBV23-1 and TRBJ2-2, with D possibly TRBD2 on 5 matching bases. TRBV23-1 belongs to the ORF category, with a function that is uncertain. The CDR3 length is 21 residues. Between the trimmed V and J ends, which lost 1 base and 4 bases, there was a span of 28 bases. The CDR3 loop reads CASSQLDTGFNPMESTGELFF. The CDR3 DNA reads TGCGCCAGCAGTCAATTGGATACGGGATTTAACCCAATGGAGAGCACCGGGGAGCTGTTTTTT.

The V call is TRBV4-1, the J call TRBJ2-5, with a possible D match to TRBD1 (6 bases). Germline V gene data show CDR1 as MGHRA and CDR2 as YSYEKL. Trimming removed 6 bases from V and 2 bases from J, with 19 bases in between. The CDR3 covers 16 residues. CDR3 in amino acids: CASSLRHPGQQETQYF. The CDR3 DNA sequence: TGCGCCAGCAGTCTTAGACATCCAGGACAGCAAGAGACCCAGTACTTC.

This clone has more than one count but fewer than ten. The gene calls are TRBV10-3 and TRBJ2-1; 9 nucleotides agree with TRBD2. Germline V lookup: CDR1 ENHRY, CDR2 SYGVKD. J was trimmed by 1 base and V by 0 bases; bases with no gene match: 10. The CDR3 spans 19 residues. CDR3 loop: CAISESTSGPLASYNEQFF. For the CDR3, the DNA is TGTGCCATCAGTGAGTCTACTAGCGGGCCGCTTGCTTCCTACAATGAGCAGTTCTTC.

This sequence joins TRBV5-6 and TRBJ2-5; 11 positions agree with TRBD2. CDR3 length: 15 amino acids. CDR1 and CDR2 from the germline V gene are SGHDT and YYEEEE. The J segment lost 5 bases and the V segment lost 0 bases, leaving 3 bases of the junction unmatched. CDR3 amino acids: CASSLAGLAEETQYF. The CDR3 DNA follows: TGTGCCAGCAGCTTGGCGGGACTAGCGGAGGAGACCCAGTACTTC.

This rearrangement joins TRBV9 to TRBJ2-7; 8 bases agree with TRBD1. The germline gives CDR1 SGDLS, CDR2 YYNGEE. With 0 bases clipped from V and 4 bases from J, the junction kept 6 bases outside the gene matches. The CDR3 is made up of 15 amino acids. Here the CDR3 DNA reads TGTGCCAGCAGCGTAGGAGGACAGGGTAGTTACGAGCAGTACTTC. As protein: CASSVGGQGSYEQYF.

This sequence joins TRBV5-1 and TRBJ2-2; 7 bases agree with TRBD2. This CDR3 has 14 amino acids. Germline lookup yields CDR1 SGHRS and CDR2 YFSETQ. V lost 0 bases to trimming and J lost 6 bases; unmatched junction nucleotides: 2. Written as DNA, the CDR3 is TGCGCCAGCAGCTTGGGACGGGGGGCCGGGGAGCTGTTTTTT. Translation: CASSLGRGAGELFF.

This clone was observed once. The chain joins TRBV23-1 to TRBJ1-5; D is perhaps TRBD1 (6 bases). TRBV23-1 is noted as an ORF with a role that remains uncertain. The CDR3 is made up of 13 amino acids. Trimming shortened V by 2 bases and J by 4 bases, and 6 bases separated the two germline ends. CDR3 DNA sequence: TGCGCCAGCAGTCAAAGGGGGAATCAGCCCCAGCATTTT. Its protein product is CASSQRGNQPQHF.

The CDR3 region has the DNA TGTGCCAGCAGCTTAATCGTTTCCGGCTCTGGAAACACCATATATTTT. Translating gives CASSLIVSGSGNTIYF. This sequence joins TRBV11-2 and TRBJ1-3; no firm D call. In germline, CDR1 is SGHAT, CDR2 FQNNGV. V was cut by 2 bases and J by 0 bases, with 11 bases left in between. The CDR3 runs to 16 residues.

The CDR3 sequence: CASSERGASGANVLTF. The DNA of the CDR3 is TGTGCCAGCAGTGAACGGGGGGCTTCGGGGGCCAACGTCCTGACTTTC. This chain joins TRBV2 and TRBJ2-6, with D possibly TRBD2 on 7 matching bases. V gave up 2 bases and J gave up 4 bases, with 12 bases separating them. The CDR3 length is 16 residues. Germline V gives CDR1 SNHLY, CDR2 FYNNEI. Filled out from reference TRBV2 and TRBJ2-6, the complete variable domain reads EPEVTQTPSHQVTQMGQEVILRCVPISNHLYFYWYRQILGQKVEFLVSFYNNEISEKSEIFDDQFSVERPDGSNFTLKIRSTKLEDSAMYFCASSERGASGANVLTFGAGSRLTVL.

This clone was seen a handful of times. CDR3 in amino acids: CATSDRGGNQPQHF. In DNA, the CDR3 is TGTGCCACCTCGGACAGGGGGGGTAATCAGCCCCAGCATTTT. This sequence joins TRBV2 and TRBJ1-5, with 10 bases fitting TRBD1. The CDR3 loop spans 14 amino acids. Germline values: CDR1 SNHLY, CDR2 FYNNEI. J gave up 4 bases and V 10 bases, and 7 bases lay outside the gene matches.

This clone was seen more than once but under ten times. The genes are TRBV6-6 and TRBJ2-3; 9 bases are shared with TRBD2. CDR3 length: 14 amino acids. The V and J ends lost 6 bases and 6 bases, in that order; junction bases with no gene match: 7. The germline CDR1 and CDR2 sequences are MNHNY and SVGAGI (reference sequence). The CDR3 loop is CASRSAGGGDTQYF. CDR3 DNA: TGTGCCAGCAGATCAGCGGGGGGTGGGGATACGCAGTATTTT.